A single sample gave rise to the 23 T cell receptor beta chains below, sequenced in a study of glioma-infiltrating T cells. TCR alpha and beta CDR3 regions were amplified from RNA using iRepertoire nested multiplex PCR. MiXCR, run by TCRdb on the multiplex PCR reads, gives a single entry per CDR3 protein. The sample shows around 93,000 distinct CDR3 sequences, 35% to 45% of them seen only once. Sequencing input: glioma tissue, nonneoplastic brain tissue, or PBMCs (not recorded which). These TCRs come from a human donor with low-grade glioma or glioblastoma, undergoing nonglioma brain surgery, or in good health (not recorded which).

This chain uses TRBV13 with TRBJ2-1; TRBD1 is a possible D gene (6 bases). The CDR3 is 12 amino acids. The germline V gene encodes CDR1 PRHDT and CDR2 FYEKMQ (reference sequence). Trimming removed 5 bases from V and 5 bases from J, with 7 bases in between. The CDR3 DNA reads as TGTGCCAGCAGCAGGGACAACAATGAGCAGTTCTTC. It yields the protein CASSRDNNEQFF.

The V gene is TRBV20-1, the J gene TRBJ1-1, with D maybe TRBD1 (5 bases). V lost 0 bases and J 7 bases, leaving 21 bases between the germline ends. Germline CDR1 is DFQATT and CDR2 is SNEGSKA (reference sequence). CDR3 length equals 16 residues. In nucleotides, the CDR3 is TGCAGTGCTAGAGATAAATCCGGGGGACGTTTCGGTGAAGCTTTCTTT. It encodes CSARDKSGGRFGEAFF.

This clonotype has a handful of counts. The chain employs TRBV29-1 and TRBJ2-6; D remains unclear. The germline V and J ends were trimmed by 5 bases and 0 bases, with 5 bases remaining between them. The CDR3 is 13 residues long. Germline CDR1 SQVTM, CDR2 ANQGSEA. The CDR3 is CSVRSSGANVLTF. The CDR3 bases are TGCAGCGTTAGATCCTCTGGGGCCAACGTCCTGACTTTC.

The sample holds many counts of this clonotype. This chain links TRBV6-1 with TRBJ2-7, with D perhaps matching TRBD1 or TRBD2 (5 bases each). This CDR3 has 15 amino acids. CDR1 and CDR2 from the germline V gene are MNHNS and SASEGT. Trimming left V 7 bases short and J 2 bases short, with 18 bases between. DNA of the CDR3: TGTGCCAGCATCCTATGGGGGATTCGGACCTACGAGCAGTACTTC. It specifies CASILWGIRTYEQYF.

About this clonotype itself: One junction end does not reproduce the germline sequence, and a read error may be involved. In nucleotides, the CDR3 is TGTGCAAGCAGCCAAGGTCAGGTTGCCTACGAGCAGTTCTTC. Its protein product is CASSQGQVAYEQFF. The chain combines TRBV4-2 with TRBJ2-1, with D unresolved. The CDR3 totals 14 residues. CDR1 and CDR2 from the germline V gene are LGHNA and YNFKEQ.

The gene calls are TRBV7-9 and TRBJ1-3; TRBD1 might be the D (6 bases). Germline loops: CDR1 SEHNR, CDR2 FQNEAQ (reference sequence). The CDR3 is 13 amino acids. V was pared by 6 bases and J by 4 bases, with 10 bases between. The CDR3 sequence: CASSQTGGNTIYF. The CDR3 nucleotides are TGTGCCAGCAGTCAAACAGGGGGAAACACCATATATTTT.

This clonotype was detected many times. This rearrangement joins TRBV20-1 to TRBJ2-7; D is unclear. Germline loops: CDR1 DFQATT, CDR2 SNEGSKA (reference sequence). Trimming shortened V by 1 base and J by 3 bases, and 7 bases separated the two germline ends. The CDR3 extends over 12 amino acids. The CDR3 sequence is CSARVRGYEQYF. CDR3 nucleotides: TGCAGTGCTAGAGTACGCGGCTACGAGCAGTACTTC.

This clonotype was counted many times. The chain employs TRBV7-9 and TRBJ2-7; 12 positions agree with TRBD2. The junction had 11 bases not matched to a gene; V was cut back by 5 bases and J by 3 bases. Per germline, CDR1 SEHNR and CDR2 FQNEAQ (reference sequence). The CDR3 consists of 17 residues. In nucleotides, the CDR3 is TGTGCCAGCAGCCTGACTAGCGGGGGTGCTTTGATCTACGAGCAGTACTTC. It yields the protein CASSLTSGGALIYEQYF. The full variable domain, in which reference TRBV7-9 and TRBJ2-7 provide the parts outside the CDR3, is DTGVSQNPRHKITKRGQNVTFRCDPISEHNRLYWYRQTLGQGPEFLTYFQNEAQLEKSRLLSDRFSAERPKGSFSTLEIQRTEQGDSAMYLCASSLTSGGALIYEQYFGPGTRLTVT.

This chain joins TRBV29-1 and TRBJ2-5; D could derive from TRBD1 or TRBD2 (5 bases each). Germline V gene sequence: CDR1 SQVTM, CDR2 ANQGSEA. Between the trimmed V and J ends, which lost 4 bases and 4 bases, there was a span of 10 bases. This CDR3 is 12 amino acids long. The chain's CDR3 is CSVVRDRETQYF. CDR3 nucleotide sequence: TGCAGCGTTGTCCGGGACCGAGAGACCCAGTACTTC.

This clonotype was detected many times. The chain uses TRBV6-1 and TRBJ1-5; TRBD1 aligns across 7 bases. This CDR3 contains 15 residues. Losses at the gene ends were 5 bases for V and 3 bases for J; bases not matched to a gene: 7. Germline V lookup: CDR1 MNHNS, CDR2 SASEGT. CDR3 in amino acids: CASSYAGQSNQPQHF. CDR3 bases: TGTGCCAGCAGTTACGCGGGACAGTCCAATCAGCCCCAGCATTTT.

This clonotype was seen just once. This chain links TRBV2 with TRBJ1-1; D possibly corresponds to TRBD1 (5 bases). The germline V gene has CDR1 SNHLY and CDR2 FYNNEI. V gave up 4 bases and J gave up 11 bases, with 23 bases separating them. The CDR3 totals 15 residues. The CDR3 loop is CASSVIGIGGTKAFF. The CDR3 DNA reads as TGTGCCAGCAGTGTTATAGGGATTGGGGGGACTAAGGCTTTCTTT.

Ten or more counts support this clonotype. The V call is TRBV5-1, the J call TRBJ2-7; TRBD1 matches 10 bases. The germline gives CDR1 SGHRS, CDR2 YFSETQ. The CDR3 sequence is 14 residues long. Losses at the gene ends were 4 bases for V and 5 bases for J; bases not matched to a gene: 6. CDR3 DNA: TGCGCCAGCAGCCGTACCGGGACAGGGGACGAGCAGTACTTC. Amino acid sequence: CASSRTGTGDEQYF. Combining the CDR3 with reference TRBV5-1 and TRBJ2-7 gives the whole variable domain KAGVTQTPRYLIKTRGQQVTLSCSPISGHRSVSWYQQTPGQGLQFLFEYFSETQRNKGNFPGRFSGRQFSNSRSEMNVSTLELGDSALYLCASSRTGTGDEQYFGPGTRLTVT.

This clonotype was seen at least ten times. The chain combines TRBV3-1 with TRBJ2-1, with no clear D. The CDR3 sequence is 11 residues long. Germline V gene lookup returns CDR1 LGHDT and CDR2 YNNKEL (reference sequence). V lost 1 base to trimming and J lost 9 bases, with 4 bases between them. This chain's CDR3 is CASSQGAEQFF. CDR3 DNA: TGTGCCAGCAGCCAAGGGGCTGAGCAGTTCTTC.

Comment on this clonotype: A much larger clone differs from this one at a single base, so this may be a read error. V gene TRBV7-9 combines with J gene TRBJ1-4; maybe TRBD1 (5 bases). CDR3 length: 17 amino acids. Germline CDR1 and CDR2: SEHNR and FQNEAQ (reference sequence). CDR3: CASSFGTRKIEGEELFF. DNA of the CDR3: TGTGCCAGCAGCTTCGGGACCAGAAAAATCGAGGGTGAAGAACTGTTTTTT.

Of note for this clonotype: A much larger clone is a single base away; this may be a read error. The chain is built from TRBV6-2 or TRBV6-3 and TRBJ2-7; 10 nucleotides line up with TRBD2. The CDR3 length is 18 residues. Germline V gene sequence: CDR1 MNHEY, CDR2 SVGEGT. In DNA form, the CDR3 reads TGCGCCAGCAACCAAGAAGCTAGCGGGAGCACTTGGGTTTACGAGCAGTACTTC. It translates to CASNQEASGSTWVYEQYF.

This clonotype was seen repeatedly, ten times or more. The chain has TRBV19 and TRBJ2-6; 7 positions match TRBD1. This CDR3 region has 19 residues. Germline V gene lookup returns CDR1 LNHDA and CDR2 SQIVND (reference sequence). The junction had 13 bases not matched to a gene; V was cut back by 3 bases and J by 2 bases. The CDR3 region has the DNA TGTGCCAGTAGTATTAGGGTAAGAGCAAGGGGGCCTGGGGCCAACGTCCTGACTTTC. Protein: CASSIRVRARGPGANVLTF.

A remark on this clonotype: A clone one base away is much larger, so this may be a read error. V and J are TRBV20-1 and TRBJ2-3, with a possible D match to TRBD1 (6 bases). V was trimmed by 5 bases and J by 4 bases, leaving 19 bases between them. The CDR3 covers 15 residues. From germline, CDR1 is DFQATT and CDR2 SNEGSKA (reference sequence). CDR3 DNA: TGCAGTGCTGCACGGAGAGGGCCAGGGGCAGATACGCAGTATTTT. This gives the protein CSAARRGPGADTQYF.

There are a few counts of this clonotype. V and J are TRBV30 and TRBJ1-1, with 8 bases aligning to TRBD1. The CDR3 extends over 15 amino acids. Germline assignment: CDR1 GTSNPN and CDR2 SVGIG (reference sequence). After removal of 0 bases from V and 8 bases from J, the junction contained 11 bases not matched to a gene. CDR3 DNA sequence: TGTGCCTGGAGTGTACTGGACAGGGAAGAGGCGGAAGCTTTCTTT. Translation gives CAWSVLDREEAEAFF.

The CDR3 is CASSQEGGRVGELFF. CDR3 nucleotide sequence: TGCGCCAGCAGCCAAGAGGGAGGGCGCGTCGGGGAGCTGTTTTTT. The chain recombines TRBV4-1 with TRBJ2-2; 7 positions agree with TRBD2. Looked up from germline, CDR1 is MGHRA and CDR2 is YSYEKL. The V segment lost 0 bases and the J segment 7 bases; nucleotides outside the gene matches: 5. The CDR3 runs 15 residues.

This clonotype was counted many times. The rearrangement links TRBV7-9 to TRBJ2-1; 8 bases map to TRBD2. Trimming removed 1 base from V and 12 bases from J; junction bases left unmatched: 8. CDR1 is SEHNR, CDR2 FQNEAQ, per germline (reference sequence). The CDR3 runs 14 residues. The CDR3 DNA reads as TGTGCCAGCAGCTTAGATGCTAGCGGGTTCGGGCAGTTCTTC. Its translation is CASSLDASGFGQFF.

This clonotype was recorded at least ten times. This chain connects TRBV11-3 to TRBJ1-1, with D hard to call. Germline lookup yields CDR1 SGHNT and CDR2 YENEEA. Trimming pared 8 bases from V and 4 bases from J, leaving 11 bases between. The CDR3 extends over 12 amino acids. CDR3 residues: CASGWEGTEAFF. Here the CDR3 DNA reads TGTGCCAGCGGATGGGAGGGCACTGAAGCTTTCTTT.

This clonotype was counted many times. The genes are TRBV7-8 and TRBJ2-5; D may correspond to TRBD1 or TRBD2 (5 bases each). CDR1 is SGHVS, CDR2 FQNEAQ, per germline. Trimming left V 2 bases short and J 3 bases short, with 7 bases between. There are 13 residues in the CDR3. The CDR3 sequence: CASSLRGEETQYF. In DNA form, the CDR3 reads TGTGCCAGCAGCTTAAGAGGGGAAGAGACCCAGTACTTC.

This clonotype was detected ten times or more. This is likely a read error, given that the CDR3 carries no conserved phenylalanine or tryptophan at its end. CDR3 loop: CASSLLRAPILETQYL. CDR3 sequence (DNA): TGTGCCAGCAGCTTGTTACGGGCGCCGATTCTAGAGACCCAGTACCTC. The chain employs TRBV7-9 and TRBJ2-5; no reliable D call. CDR1 SEHNR and CDR2 FQNEAQ come from the germline V gene (reference sequence). V shed 3 bases and J shed 4 bases, with 18 bases lying between them. This CDR3 spans 16 amino acids.